This T cell receptor beta chain was sequenced for a study of cytomegalovirus exposure and HLA in healthy donors. 60 Vbeta and 13 Jbeta primers were used in PCR. TCRdb's copy holds only in-frame clones and misses some; the assay was immunoSEQ multiplex PCR. Of some 110,000 clones detected, approximately 70% appear once; the ten largest clones hold 9.5%. This clone occurred a few times. CDR1 and CDR2 from the germline V gene are SNHLY and FYNNEI. The CDR3 contains 15 residues. Trimming removed 4 bases from V and 1 base from J, with 13 bases in between. This TCR was recovered from a woman between 40 and 55 years old in good health and CMV-seropositive. Sequenced: PBMCs. The rearrangement uses TRBV2 and TRBJ1-1; tentative D call: TRBD1 (5 bases). DNA of the CDR3: TGTGCCAGCAGTGGGACCAGGGTAGGGAACACTGAAGCTTTCTTT. Translation gives CASSGTRVGNTEAFF.